The 29 T cell receptor beta chains below come from one sample, sequenced in a study of cytomegalovirus exposure and HLA in healthy donors. The PCR had 60 Vbeta and 13 Jbeta primers. The repertoire was sequenced with immunoSEQ multiplex PCR; TCRdb's copy has only in-frame clones and lacks some. The sample lists 100,000 to 150,000 clones; approximately 80% were seen once. Material: PBMCs. The receptors shown here come from a woman aged 40 to 50 in good health and CMV-seronegative.

The J gene is TRBJ2-2, the V gene TRBV29-1, with D possibly being TRBD2 (5 bases). The germline CDR1 and CDR2 sequences are SQVTM and ANQGSEA. The CDR3 loop spans 11 amino acids. V was trimmed by 6 bases and J by 4 bases, leaving 6 bases between them. The CDR3 nucleotides read TGCAGCGTCAGCGGCACCGGGGAGCTGTTTTTT. Amino acid sequence: CSVSGTGELFF.

The J gene is TRBJ1-1, the V gene TRBV4-3; D is ambiguous. From germline, CDR1 is LGHNA and CDR2 YSLEER. Trimming cost V 0 bases and J 11 bases, with 16 bases left between them. This CDR3 is built from 14 residues. This CDR3 reads CASSQESVGFGAFF. In DNA form, the CDR3 reads TGCGCCAGCAGCCAAGAGTCTGTCGGGTTTGGCGCTTTCTTT.

V is TRBV18 and J is TRBJ1-1; 7 nucleotides align to TRBD1. CDR1 is KGHSH, CDR2 LQKENI, per germline. CDR3 length: 15 amino acids. The trim removed 3 bases at V and 5 bases at J, leaving 9 bases unmatched. The CDR3 DNA is TGTGCCAGCTCACCTAATCACGCAGGGGGAACTGAAGCTTTCTTT. It codes for CASSPNHAGGTEAFF.

V usage is TRBV18 and J usage is TRBJ1-2, with TRBD1 matching over 9 bases. Per the germline V gene, CDR1 is KGHSH and CDR2 is LQKENI. This CDR3 contains 14 residues. V gave up 6 bases and J gave up 5 bases; unmatched junction bases: 7. The CDR3 protein is CASSGQGSVYGYTF. CDR3 bases: TGTGCCAGCTCTGGACAGGGGTCGGTTTATGGCTACACCTTC. Variable domain in full (rest from reference TRBV18 and TRBJ1-2): NAGVMQNPRHLVRRRGQEARLRCSPMKGHSHVYWYRQLPEEGLKFMVYLQKENIIDESGMPKERFSAEFPKEGPSILRIQQVVRGDSAAYFCASSGQGSVYGYTFGSGTRLTVV.

The CDR3 here is CASSPQQGWETQYF. The CDR3 coding sequence is TGTGCCAGCTCACCCCAGCAGGGGTGGGAGACCCAGTACTTC. The chain recombines TRBV18 with TRBJ2-5, with TRBD1 as a possible D gene (6 bases). CDR1 KGHSH and CDR2 LQKENI come from the germline V gene. Trimming took 3 bases from V and 5 from J, leaving 13 bases between them. The CDR3 has 14 amino acids.

V gene TRBV13 combines with J gene TRBJ2-7; a weak D match, TRBD1 (6 bases). Germline CDR1 and CDR2: PRHDT and FYEKMQ (reference sequence). The CDR3 contains 18 residues. V shed 0 bases and J shed 3 bases, with 21 bases lying between them. The DNA of the CDR3 is TGTGCCAGCAGCTTAGGCGTAATTCGAGGGGGTGAAGGCTACGAGCAGTACTTC. Residues: CASSLGVIRGGEGYEQYF.

The chain carries TRBV5-1 and TRBJ2-5; TRBD2 is a possible D gene (5 bases). The CDR3 runs to 15 residues. The germline V and J ends were trimmed by 0 bases and 0 bases, with 9 bases remaining between them. Germline V lookup: CDR1 SGHRS, CDR2 YFSETQ. As DNA, the CDR3 is TGCGCCAGCAGCTTGGCGATAGCGAACCAAGAGACCCAGTACTTC. Translation gives CASSLAIANQETQYF.

The CDR3 region is CASRAEGGLNEKLFF. For the CDR3, the DNA is TGTGCCAGCAGGGCGGAGGGAGGTCTTAATGAAAAACTGTTTTTT. This chain connects TRBV6-5 to TRBJ1-4, with unresolved D. Germline assignment: CDR1 MNHEY and CDR2 SVGAGI. CDR3 length: 15 amino acids. With 6 bases removed from V and 4 bases from J, the gap between germline ends came to 15 bases.

The gene calls are TRBV29-1 and TRBJ1-1, with D unresolved. Germline lookup yields CDR1 SQVTM and CDR2 ANQGSEA. The CDR3 sequence is 13 residues long. Trimming shortened V by 4 bases and J by 2 bases, and 11 bases separated the two germline ends. The CDR3, as DNA: TGCAGCGTTGTGAAGGGAGGAAACACTGAAGCTTTCTTT. Residues: CSVVKGGNTEAFF.

This clone was recorded only once. This sequence joins TRBV20-1 and TRBJ2-7, with a possible D match to TRBD1 (6 bases). V gave up 5 bases and J gave up 2 bases, with 7 bases separating them. The germline gives CDR1 DFQATT, CDR2 SNEGSKA (reference sequence). The CDR3 is 11 amino acids. The CDR3 here is CSAAGAYEQYF. The CDR3 nucleotides are TGCAGTGCTGCAGGGGCCTACGAGCAGTACTTC.

V is TRBV28 and J is TRBJ2-7; 7 bases are shared with TRBD2. The CDR3 spans 15 residues. Unmatched junction bases numbered 9, after V lost 6 bases and J lost 1 base. The germline CDR1 and CDR2 sequences are MDHEN and SYDVKM. CDR3 sequence reads: CASSIIAGPSYEQYF. The DNA for the CDR3 is TGTGCCAGCAGCATAATAGCGGGCCCTTCCTACGAGCAGTACTTC.

This clone has more than one count but fewer than ten. The chain uses TRBV4-3 and TRBJ1-4, with TRBD1 as a possible D gene (6 bases). The ends were cut back, 0 bases at V and 0 bases at J, with 17 bases in the middle. The germline V gene encodes CDR1 LGHNA and CDR2 YSLEER. The CDR3 is 19 residues long. CDR3 sequence (DNA): TGCGCCAGCAGCCAAGATCTAAGTGGGGGGGCAGCAACTAATGAAAAACTGTTTTTT. As protein: CASSQDLSGGAATNEKLFF.

This chain uses TRBV12-2 with TRBJ2-3; the D call of TRBD2 is as the table states it, not checked on the DNA. TRBV12-2 is a recognized pseudogene. This CDR3 region has 18 residues. In DNA, the CDR3 is TGTGCAAGTCGCTACACTGTCGCGCGGGGGGGGTGCACAGATACGCAGTATTTT. It is translated as CASRYTVARGGCTDTQYF.

The chain employs TRBV5-1 and TRBJ1-1; TRBD1 matches 7 bases. The ends lost 4 bases at V and 1 base at J; junction bases unmatched: 10. Germline CDR1 SGHRS, CDR2 YFSETQ. The CDR3 runs to 16 residues. The CDR3 DNA is TGCGCCAGCAGCATCAACCCCGGGACAGAGAACACTGAAGCTTTCTTT. Translating it yields CASSINPGTENTEAFF.

V usage is TRBV4-2 and J usage is TRBJ2-2; TRBD1 might be the D (6 bases). Germline CDR1 reads LGHNA; CDR2 reads YNFKEQ. The V and J ends lost 4 bases and 3 bases respectively, with 18 bases between them. The CDR3 length is 17 residues. CDR3 loop: CASSLMDSWLDTGELFF. Written as DNA, the CDR3 is TGTGCCAGCAGCCTAATGGACAGTTGGTTAGACACCGGGGAGCTGTTTTTT.

The chain recombines TRBV19 with TRBJ2-1, with 9 bases identical to TRBD2. The CDR3 totals 13 residues. From germline, CDR1 is LNHDA and CDR2 SQIVND (reference sequence). V trimming: 7 bases; J trimming: 7 bases; junction bases outside the gene matches: 5. In DNA form, the CDR3 reads TGTGCCAGTAATGGCGGGGGGGGGAATGAGCAGTTCTTC. Translating gives CASNGGGGNEQFF.

V gene TRBV18 combines with J gene TRBJ1-1, with unresolved D. V was trimmed by 0 bases and J by 5 bases, leaving 10 bases between them. The CDR3 sequence is 14 residues long. Germline V gene data show CDR1 as KGHSH and CDR2 as LQKENI. The CDR3 bases are TGTGCCAGCTCACCACCCGAAAGGAGGACTGAAGCTTTCTTT. Protein product: CASSPPERRTEAFF.

V is TRBV5-6 and J is TRBJ2-7; 8 positions agree with TRBD2. Trimming cost V 3 bases and J 4 bases; bases outside gene matches: 6. Germline V CDR1 and CDR2: SGHDT, YYEEEE. The CDR3 has 14 amino acids. The CDR3 loop is CASSSPGGEYEQYF. The CDR3 DNA sequence: TGTGCCAGCAGCTCCCCGGGGGGGGAGTACGAGCAGTACTTC.

This clone was seen only a few times. V is TRBV2 and J is TRBJ2-3, with D tentatively TRBD1 (5 bases). Per germline, CDR1 SNHLY and CDR2 FYNNEI. This CDR3 has 15 amino acids. The ends were cut back, 5 bases at V and 0 bases at J, with 12 bases in the middle. Here the CDR3 DNA reads TGTGCCAGCAGTATTCGGGCAGGGAGCACAGATACGCAGTATTTT. Translation gives CASSIRAGSTDTQYF.

V is TRBV5-4 and J is TRBJ1-1; maybe TRBD1 (6 bases). The CDR3 has 14 amino acids. The germline CDR1 and CDR2 sequences are SGHNT and YYREEE (reference sequence). The ends were cut back, 4 bases at V and 6 bases at J, with 16 bases in the middle. The CDR3 bases are TGTGCCAGCAGCCTTCAGGGGCGAGGTGCTGAAGCTTTCTTT. Translation gives CASSLQGRGAEAFF. The whole variable domain, filled in from reference TRBV5-4 and TRBJ1-1, reads ETGVTQSPTHLIKTRGQQVTLRCSSQSGHNTVSWYQQALGQGPQFIFQYYREEENGRGNFPPRFSGLQFPNYSSELNVNALELDDSALYLCASSLQGRGAEAFFGQGTRLTVV.

The rearrangement uses TRBV28 and TRBJ1-1; D ambiguous. V lost 5 bases, J lost 2 bases, and 15 bases lay in between. Germline CDR1 reads MDHEN; CDR2 reads SYDVKM. The CDR3 has 15 amino acids. The CDR3 DNA follows: TGTGCCAGCAGTCCAGCAGGCCACGGTAACACTGAAGCTTTCTTT. Translating it yields CASSPAGHGNTEAFF.

The chain recombines TRBV7-3 with TRBJ2-1, with D possibly being TRBD2 (6 bases). Deletions cut 4 bases from V and 8 bases from J, with 33 bases between. Germline loops: CDR1 SGHTA, CDR2 FQGTGA. The CDR3 runs 20 residues. DNA of the CDR3: TGTGCCAGCAGCTCAAGGGGCAAACTAGCCGGTAGGCCCCTGGGTTATGAGCAGTTCTTC. Translation gives CASSSRGKLAGRPLGYEQFF.

The J gene is TRBJ2-5, the V gene TRBV28; 9 bases align to TRBD2. CDR1 and CDR2 (germline): MDHEN, SYDVKM. J gave up 3 bases and V 2 bases, and 13 bases lay outside the gene matches. The CDR3 extends over 18 amino acids. CDR3 in amino acids: CASSLGRGRAGRKETQYF. The CDR3 region has the DNA TGTGCCAGCAGTTTAGGGCGCGGGAGGGCCGGGAGAAAAGAGACCCAGTACTTC.

V and J are TRBV18 and TRBJ1-5; TRBD1 matches 9 bases. CDR3 length equals 16 residues. Per germline, CDR1 KGHSH and CDR2 LQKENI. V lost 0 bases, J lost 4 bases, and 4 bases stayed unmatched. The DNA of the CDR3 is TGTGCCAGCTCACCACCGACAGGGGGAAGGAATCAGCCCCAGCATTTT. Its protein product is CASSPPTGGRNQPQHF.

The chain is built from TRBV9 and TRBJ2-7; 7 nucleotides match TRBD1. This CDR3 is 15 amino acids long. From germline, CDR1 is SGDLS and CDR2 YYNGEE. V was pared by 2 bases and J by 0 bases, with 5 bases of the junction left unmatched. The CDR3 is CASSVTGQSSYEQYF. The CDR3 DNA sequence: TGTGCCAGCAGCGTTACGGGACAGAGCTCCTACGAGCAGTACTTC.

This clone was detected a few times. The chain has TRBV28 and TRBJ1-2; perhaps TRBD1 as D (5 bases). The CDR3 is made up of 12 amino acids. V was clipped by 6 bases and J by 5 bases, with 10 bases between them. CDR1 is MDHEN and CDR2 is SYDVKM in the germline V gene. The CDR3, as DNA: TGTGCCAGCAGCCGACAGCAGTATGGCTACACCTTC. It translates to CASSRQQYGYTF.

The chain combines TRBV5-6 with TRBJ2-5; unclear D gene. V was trimmed by 3 bases and J by 4 bases, leaving 13 bases between them. The CDR3 consists of 14 residues. In germline, CDR1 is SGHDT, CDR2 YYEEEE. This chain's CDR3 is CASSSPQARETQYF. The DNA for the CDR3 is TGTGCCAGCAGCTCCCCCCAGGCCCGAGAGACCCAGTACTTC.

The chain links TRBV9 to TRBJ2-7, with 10 bases lining up with TRBD2. CDR1 SGDLS and CDR2 YYNGEE come from the germline V gene. J lost 5 bases, V lost 0 bases, and 2 bases had no gene match. The CDR3 contains 14 residues. The CDR3, as DNA: TGTGCCAGCAGCGTAGAAGCGGGAGGGAACGAGCAGTACTTC. This sequence encodes CASSVEAGGNEQYF.

This chain connects TRBV2 to TRBJ1-6, with a possible D match to TRBD1 (6 bases). V lost 3 bases, J lost 8 bases, and 11 bases lay in between. This CDR3 has 14 residues. Germline CDR1 reads SNHLY; CDR2 reads FYNNEI. The CDR3 nucleotides are TGTGCCAGCAGTGAGAGGGGGTCTGATTCACCCCTCCACTTT. It encodes CASSERGSDSPLHF.